This TCR beta chain originates from a study of T cell responses to AZD1222 COVID-19 vaccine. About the study: Analyses pooled second doses at about 4 or about 12 weeks. Study-level findings and limits: Clonal diversity was possibly underestimated; the donors were predominantly white British and more often female. Nearly half of spike-specific TCRs reportedly go after variant regions that carry no mutations. Dominant at 160-218 and 743-854, vaccine-associated CD4 TCRs also spanned spike.

As concerns this clone: Its specificity is unknown.

With 0 bases removed from V and 8 bases from J, the gap between germline ends came to 5 bases. This CDR3 has 13 residues. Germline V lookup: CDR1 SGHVS, CDR2 FNYEAQ. Libraries were prepared by immunoSEQ multiplex PCR; TCRdb keeps only in-frame clonotypes and omits some of them. The data contain 55,000 to 65,000 clones, approximately 88% of them singletons. The specimen comprised peripheral blood, sampled on day 0 of AZD1222 vaccination. V usage is TRBV7-6 and J usage is TRBJ1-6; no definite D call. This clonotype was obtained from an adult in good health. The DNA for the CDR3 is TGTGCCAGCAGCTTAGCGGCGGATTCACCCCTCCACTTT. Translated: CASSLAADSPLHF.